Listed below are T cell receptor beta chains from one sample, sequenced in a study of CD8+ T cells in alopecia areata. The data were produced by immunoSEQ multiplex PCR, yet TCRdb's version contains in-frame clones alone and is incomplete. The table records some 180,000 clones, about 47% of them present only once. Here the sequenced sample was CD8+ T cells sorted from blood, taken at approximately week 51, from a patient treated with tofacitinib. The source is a human donor with alopecia areata. Both conserved end residues are part of each CDR3. D genes are given only for firm matches. The size field is filled for only some rows; it gives once, few, many or a size class.

-	TRBD1	TRBJ2-1	TRBV11-2	16	TGTGCCAGCAGCACGGGCGGGACAGGGCCCTACAATGAGCAGTTCTTC	CASSTGGTGPYNEQFF
few	-	TRBJ2-7	TRBV7-9	15	TGTGCCAGCAGCTTAGCGTTGACCGGACGGCGGGAGCAGTACTTC	CASSLALTGRREQYF
-	-	TRBJ2-2	TRBV25-1	17	TGTGCCAGCAGTGAATCCCGCGAGACCTTCGGGGCCGGGGAGCTGTTTTTT	CASSESRETFGAGELFF
-	TRBD1	TRBJ2-2	TRBV27	15	TGTGCCAGCAGTGCTGGACAGGGGTACACCGGGGAGCTGTTTTTT	CASSAGQGYTGELFF
-	-	TRBJ1-6	TRBV30	12	TGTGCCTGGAGTGGAGGGGAATCACCCCTCCACTTT	CAWSGGESPLHF
once	TRBD1	TRBJ1-2	TRBV10-3	14	TGTGCCATCAGGCCGGGACAGCTGATGTACGGCTACACCTTC	CAIRPGQLMYGYTF
few	-	TRBJ2-5	TRBV19	13	TGTGCCAGTAATCCAGACGGTGTAGGGACCCAGTACTTC	CASNPDGVGTQYF
few	-	TRBJ2-6	TRBV4-1	14	TGCGCCAGCAGCCAAGGGTACGGGGCCAACGTCCTGACTTTC	CASSQGYGANVLTF
-	-	TRBJ1-2	TRBV7-6	16	TGTGCCAGCAGCCACGACCTTGTGTTGTCCAACTATGGCTACACCTTC	CASSHDLVLSNYGYTF
-	TRBD1	TRBJ1-5	TRBV7-9	18	TGTGCCAGCAGCTTAGCGGTGGGGACAGGGTATAGCAATCAGCCCCAGCATTTT	CASSLAVGTGYSNQPQHF
once	-	TRBJ1-5	TRBV13	14	TGTGCCAGCAGCTTAGGCCTCCATGCAGGGCCCCAGCATTTT	CASSLGLHAGPQHF
-	-	TRBJ2-1	TRBV7-9	14	TGTGCCAGCAGCTTAGCCGCAGAAGCCCTCGAGCAGTTCTTC	CASSLAAEALEQFF
-	-	TRBJ2-6	TRBV6-6	15	TGTGCCAGCAGTTCTTTTAGCTCTGGGGCCAACGTCCTGACTTTC	CASSSFSSGANVLTF
-	-	TRBJ2-5	TRBV10-3	14	TGTGCCATCAGTGAGTCGAAACTAGAAGAGACCCAGTACTTC	CAISESKLEETQYF
-	-	TRBJ1-1	TRBV10-3	14	TGTGCCATCAGCGAGCCGGCGGCGAACACTGAAGCTTTCTTT	CAISEPAANTEAFF
-	-	TRBJ2-1	TRBV2	12	TGTGCCAGCAGGCGGGAACTAAATGAGCAGTTCTTC	CASRRELNEQFF
-	TRBD1	TRBJ1-1	TRBV30	14	TGTGCCTGGGTCCCAGGGGGCGCTTTCACTGAAGCTTTCTTT	CAWVPGGAFTEAFF
-	-	TRBJ1-2	TRBV29-1	17	TGCAGCGTTGAGGGTTCTGACAGAATACCCCTTAACTATGGCTACACCTTC	CSVEGSDRIPLNYGYTF
-	-	TRBJ2-7	TRBV19	13	TGTGCCAGTAGGCCAAGAGGGTCCCACGAGCAGTACTTC	CASRPRGSHEQYF
-	TRBD2	TRBJ2-1	TRBV4-1	15	TGCGCCAGCACCTCCCTAGCGGGGGGGTACAATGAGCAGTTCTTC	CASTSLAGGYNEQFF
-	TRBD2	TRBJ2-7	TRBV10-3	16	TGTGCCATCAGCGAAGCGGGAGGGACAGCTTCCTACGAGCAGTACTTC	CAISEAGGTASYEQYF